The 24 T cell receptor beta chains below were found in one sample sequenced in a study of spatial heterogeneity in lung cancer. The time point: blood at routine non-recurrence follow-up after resection. TCRdb passed the 5' RACE reads through MiXCR, listing each CDR3 protein once. The sample includes under 75,000 distinct CDR3 sequences, approximately 9% of them seen just once. The sequencing here drew on PBMCs, taken at follow-up. The receptors stem from a female donor with early-stage non-small cell lung cancer.

This clonotype was found many times. The CDR3 bases are TGCGCCAGCAGCTTTAAGACTAGCGGGATCACCGGGGAGCTGTTTTTT. This gives the protein CASSFKTSGITGELFF. V gene TRBV5-1 combines with J gene TRBJ2-2; 11 nucleotides agree with TRBD2. V was clipped by 2 bases and J by 4 bases; unmatched bases: 4. This CDR3 is built from 16 residues. Germline lookup yields CDR1 SGHRS and CDR2 YFSETQ.

The chain recombines TRBV10-3 with TRBJ2-7; a possible D gene is TRBD1 (5 bases). The germline V gene encodes CDR1 ENHRY and CDR2 SYGVKD. V shed 2 bases and J shed 3 bases, with 11 bases lying between them. The CDR3 is made up of 14 amino acids. The CDR3 bases are TGTGCCATCAGTGAGCCCGATGACAGCTACGAGCAGTACTTC. It codes for CAISEPDDSYEQYF.

This clonotype was seen repeatedly, ten times or more. The CDR3 nucleotides read TGTGCCAGTAGTATCACCATCAAGGACATTCAGTACTTC. The encoded protein is CASSITIKDIQYF. The chain combines TRBV19 with TRBJ2-4, with D hard to call. This CDR3 contains 13 residues. The V end lost 3 bases, the J end lost 8 bases, and 11 bases lay between the germline ends. The V gene's germline CDR1 is LNHDA and CDR2 SQIVND (reference sequence).

This clonotype was seen at least ten times. The chain joins TRBV19 to TRBJ1-4; D may be TRBD1 (5 bases). The germline gives CDR1 LNHDA, CDR2 SQIVND (reference sequence). The CDR3 length is 15 residues. The V end was cut by 3 bases, the J end by 5 bases, with 13 bases between. The CDR3 reads CASSMERDGNEKLFF. The CDR3 DNA reads as TGTGCCAGTAGTATGGAAAGGGACGGAAATGAAAAACTGTTTTTT.

J is TRBJ2-1 and V is TRBV11-1, with D tentatively TRBD1 or TRBD2 (5 bases each). Germline CDR1 SGHAT, CDR2 FQDESV (reference sequence). The CDR3 has 14 residues. V was trimmed by 5 bases and J by 5 bases, leaving 13 bases between them. CDR3 bases: TGTGCCAGCAGCCCAGGACGGGACCACAATGAGCAGTTCTTC. This gives the protein CASSPGRDHNEQFF.

The table lists this clonotype with many counts. The V gene is TRBV2, the J gene TRBJ1-5; D is possibly TRBD1 (6 bases). The CDR3 covers 13 residues. Deletions cut 8 bases from V and 3 bases from J, with 11 bases between. From germline, CDR1 is SNHLY and CDR2 FYNNEI. The DNA of the CDR3 is TGTGCCAGCGGGACACTAAACAATCAGCCCCAGCATTTT. As protein: CASGTLNNQPQHF.

This clonotype showed up many times. This chain joins TRBV6-6 and TRBJ1-5, with 9 nucleotides matching TRBD1. Per the germline V gene, CDR1 is MNHNY and CDR2 is SVGAGI (reference sequence). V trimming: 2 bases; J trimming: 0 bases; junction bases outside the gene matches: 8. The CDR3 runs 18 residues. CDR3 loop: CASSYPQTGGVSNQPQHF. The CDR3 nucleotides read TGTGCCAGCAGTTACCCTCAGACAGGGGGTGTTAGCAATCAGCCCCAGCATTTT.

This clonotype was detected many times. The V gene is TRBV4-1, the J gene TRBJ2-7; a weak D match, TRBD1 (6 bases). Germline CDR1 and CDR2: MGHRA and YSYEKL. This CDR3 is built from 14 residues. With 3 bases removed from V and 2 bases from J, the gap between germline ends came to 11 bases. The CDR3, as DNA: TGCGCCAGCAGCCAGAGGACAGACCCCTACGAGCAGTACTTC. It yields the protein CASSQRTDPYEQYF.

In its sample, this clonotype was seen a few times. The chain carries TRBV4-1 and TRBJ1-5; D uncertain. V dropped 0 bases and J dropped 7 bases, with 16 bases sitting between them. CDR1 is MGHRA and CDR2 is YSYEKL in the germline V gene. The CDR3 totals 16 residues. The CDR3 DNA reads as TGCGCCAGCAGCCAAGATACCCCGGGGAGAAACCAGCCCCAGCATTTT. It specifies CASSQDTPGRNQPQHF.

This clonotype was seen only a few times. The chain is built from TRBV5-5 and TRBJ2-7, with 11 bases lining up with TRBD2. Germline-derived CDR1 and CDR2 are SGHKS and YYEKEE (reference sequence). The CDR3 is 16 residues long. V lost 0 bases and J lost 4; bases outside the gene matches: 6. DNA for the CDR3: TGTGCCAGCAGCTTGGTCCCCGGGACTAGCGGTTACGAGCAGTACTTC. Its protein is CASSLVPGTSGYEQYF. The variable domain in full, completed from reference TRBV5-5 and TRBJ2-7, reads DAGVTQSPTHLIKTRGQQVTLRCSPISGHKSVSWYQQVLGQGPQFIFQYYEKEERGRGNFPDRFSARQFPNYSSELNVNALLLGDSALYLCASSLVPGTSGYEQYFGPGTRLTVT.

The table lists this clonotype with many counts. The chain combines TRBV9 with TRBJ2-7, with 12 bases lining up with TRBD2. This CDR3 is built from 16 residues. The V and J ends lost 0 bases and 7 bases, in that order; junction bases with no gene match: 8. Germline CDR1 and CDR2: SGDLS and YYNGEE. The CDR3 DNA sequence: TGTGCCAGCAGCGTAGCGGGACTAGCGGGCCCCGGAGAGCAGTACTTC. It encodes CASSVAGLAGPGEQYF.

The chain joins TRBV20-1 to TRBJ2-7; 7 bases fit TRBD1. This CDR3 region has 14 residues. CDR1 is DFQATT and CDR2 is SNEGSKA in the germline V gene (reference sequence). CDR3 nucleotides: TGCAGCCTTCCTAGGGGGACAGCGCCCTACGAGCAGTACTTC. Translating it yields CSLPRGTAPYEQYF.

This clonotype was seen ten or more times. V usage is TRBV28 and J usage is TRBJ1-2, with D possibly being TRBD1 (5 bases). CDR1 and CDR2 (germline): MDHEN, SYDVKM. The CDR3 is 14 amino acids. V was pared by 3 bases and J by 5 bases, with 13 bases between. In nucleotides, the CDR3 is TGTGCCAGCAGTTTCAGGGCAGGAACATATGGCTACACCTTC. Its protein is CASSFRAGTYGYTF.

The rearrangement uses TRBV6-1 and TRBJ2-7, with 9 bases aligning to TRBD1. CDR1 MNHNS and CDR2 SASEGT come from the germline V gene. The CDR3 sequence is 15 residues long. V dropped 1 base and J dropped 1; count of bases not matched to a gene: 2. The DNA for the CDR3 is TGTGCCAGCAGTGAAGGGGGGACAGGGTCCTACGAGCAGTACTTC. It yields the protein CASSEGGTGSYEQYF.

This clonotype was observed at least ten times. The chain carries TRBV20-1 and TRBJ1-2; D might be TRBD1 (5 bases). Germline assignment: CDR1 DFQATT and CDR2 SNEGSKA (reference sequence). Trimming removed 1 base at V and 2 bases at J, with 8 bases between. The CDR3 runs 13 residues. CDR3 nucleotides: TGCAGTGCTAGAGGACAGACAAACTATGGCTACACCTTC. Translation gives CSARGQTNYGYTF.

The CDR3 DNA is TGTGCCAGCAGCTTGCGTCAGGGGCCCGATCAGCCCCAGCATTTT. This sequence encodes CASSLRQGPDQPQHF. The rearrangement uses TRBV5-5 and TRBJ1-5, with D perhaps TRBD1 (6 bases). This CDR3 region has 15 residues. Germline values: CDR1 SGHKS, CDR2 YYEKEE (reference sequence). V was shortened by 1 base and J by 5 bases, with 13 bases between the two germline ends. Combining the CDR3 with reference TRBV5-5 and TRBJ1-5 gives the whole variable domain DAGVTQSPTHLIKTRGQQVTLRCSPISGHKSVSWYQQVLGQGPQFIFQYYEKEERGRGNFPDRFSARQFPNYSSELNVNALLLGDSALYLCASSLRQGPDQPQHFGDGTRLSIL.

This rearrangement joins TRBV4-2 to TRBJ2-2; a weak D match, TRBD2 (6 bases). The V gene lost 0 bases and the J gene lost 6 bases, with 14 bases spanning the gap. Germline CDR1 is LGHNA and CDR2 is YNFKEQ. The CDR3 totals 16 residues. CDR3 protein: CASSQEGTGAAGELFF. In nucleotides, the CDR3 is TGTGCCAGCAGCCAAGAAGGGACGGGAGCGGCCGGGGAGCTGTTTTTT.

The CDR3 DNA is TGCGCCAGCAGCTTGGCCGGGACAGGGGGGACAGATACGCAGTATTTT. It yields the protein CASSLAGTGGTDTQYF. The chain carries TRBV5-1 and TRBJ2-3; 11 nucleotides align to TRBD1. The CDR3 loop spans 16 amino acids. Germline V gene data show CDR1 as SGHRS and CDR2 as YFSETQ. V was pared by 0 bases and J by 3 bases, with 3 bases of the junction left unmatched.

This clonotype has a count of ten or more. The rearrangement links TRBV5-1 to TRBJ2-1; D possibly corresponds to TRBD2 (6 bases). The V gene's germline CDR1 is SGHRS and CDR2 YFSETQ. V lost 2 bases and J lost 9, with 12 bases in between. The CDR3 length is 13 residues. The CDR3 spells CASSFQPGAEQFF. CDR3 nucleotide sequence: TGCGCCAGCAGCTTTCAACCGGGAGCTGAGCAGTTCTTC.

This clonotype was picked up a small number of times. The CDR3 reads CSAPSAGSGNTIYF. The CDR3 coding sequence is TGCAGTGCTCCTTCAGCAGGCTCTGGAAACACCATATATTTT. This rearrangement joins TRBV20-1 to TRBJ1-3, with D unresolved. The germline V and J ends were trimmed by 5 bases and 0 bases, with 11 bases remaining between them. Looked up from germline, CDR1 is DFQATT and CDR2 is SNEGSKA (reference sequence). The CDR3 consists of 14 residues.

This sequence joins TRBV4-1 and TRBJ2-7; D perhaps matches TRBD2 (6 bases). Germline lookup yields CDR1 MGHRA and CDR2 YSYEKL. This CDR3 is 13 amino acids long. With 5 bases removed from V and 3 bases from J, the gap between germline ends came to 11 bases. CDR3 region: CASSVGGGYEQYF. The CDR3 DNA reads TGCGCCAGCAGCGTGGGGGGAGGCTACGAGCAGTACTTC.

This clonotype was detected ten times or more. V gene TRBV24-1 combines with J gene TRBJ1-2; D may be TRBD1 (5 bases). The V and J ends lost 2 bases and 7 bases respectively, with 7 bases between them. This CDR3 spans 12 amino acids. The germline V gene has CDR1 KGHDR and CDR2 SFDVKD. The CDR3 DNA is TGTGCCACCAGTGATTGGGGGTTTGGCTACACCTTC. Translating it yields CATSDWGFGYTF.

The table lists this clonotype with many counts. The chain uses TRBV19 and TRBJ1-1; possibly TRBD1 for D (6 bases). The CDR3 loop spans 14 amino acids. V lost 3 bases to trimming and J lost 3 bases, with 11 bases between them. Looked up from germline, CDR1 is LNHDA and CDR2 is SQIVND (reference sequence). For the CDR3, the DNA is TGTGCCAGTAGTATCTTGCCAGGGGACACTGAAGCTTTCTTT. It encodes CASSILPGDTEAFF.

This clonotype has ten or more counts. The DNA for the CDR3 is TGCGCCAGCAGCCTAGCGGGATCGAGGAGTTACGAGCAGTACTTC. Translation gives CASSLAGSRSYEQYF. The chain is built from TRBV5-1 and TRBJ2-7; 9 bases line up with TRBD2. The V gene end was trimmed by 4 bases and the J gene end by 4 bases; junction bases not matched to a gene: 9. Germline CDR1 SGHRS, CDR2 YFSETQ. The CDR3 is 15 residues long.